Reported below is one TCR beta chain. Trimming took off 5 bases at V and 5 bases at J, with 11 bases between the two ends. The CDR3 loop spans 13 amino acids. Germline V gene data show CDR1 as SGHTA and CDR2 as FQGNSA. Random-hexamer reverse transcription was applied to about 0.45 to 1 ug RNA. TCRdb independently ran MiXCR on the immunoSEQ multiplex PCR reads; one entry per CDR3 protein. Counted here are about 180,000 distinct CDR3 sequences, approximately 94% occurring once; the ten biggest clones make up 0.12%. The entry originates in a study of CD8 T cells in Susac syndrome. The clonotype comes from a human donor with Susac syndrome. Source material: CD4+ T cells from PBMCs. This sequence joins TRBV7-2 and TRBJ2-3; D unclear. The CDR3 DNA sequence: TGTGCCAGCAGCCCCGCGTGGGGAGATACGCAGTATTTT. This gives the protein CASSPAWGDTQYF. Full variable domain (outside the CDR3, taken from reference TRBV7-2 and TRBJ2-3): GAGVSQSPSNKVTEKGKDVELRCDPISGHTALYWYRQSLGQGLEFLIYFQGNSAPDKSGLPSDRFSAERTGGSVSTLTIQRTQQEDSAVYLCASSPAWGDTQYFGPGTRLTVL.